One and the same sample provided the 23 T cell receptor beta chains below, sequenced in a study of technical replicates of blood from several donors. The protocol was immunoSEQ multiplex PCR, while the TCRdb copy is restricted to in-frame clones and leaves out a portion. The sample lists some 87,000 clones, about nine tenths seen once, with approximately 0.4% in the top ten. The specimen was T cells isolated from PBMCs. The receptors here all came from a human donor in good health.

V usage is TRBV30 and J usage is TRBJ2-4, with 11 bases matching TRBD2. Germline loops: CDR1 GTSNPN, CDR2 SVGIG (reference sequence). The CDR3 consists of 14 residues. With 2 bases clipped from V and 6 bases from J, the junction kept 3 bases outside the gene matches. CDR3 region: CAWSPGTSGNIQYF. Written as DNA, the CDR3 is TGTGCCTGGAGTCCCGGGACTAGCGGAAACATTCAGTACTTC.

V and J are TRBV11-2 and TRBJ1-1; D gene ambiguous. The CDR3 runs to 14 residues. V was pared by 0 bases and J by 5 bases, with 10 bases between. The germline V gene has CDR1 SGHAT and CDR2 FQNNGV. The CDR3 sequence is CASSLDPRRTEAFF. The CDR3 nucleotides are TGTGCCAGCAGCTTAGATCCCCGGAGGACTGAAGCTTTCTTT.

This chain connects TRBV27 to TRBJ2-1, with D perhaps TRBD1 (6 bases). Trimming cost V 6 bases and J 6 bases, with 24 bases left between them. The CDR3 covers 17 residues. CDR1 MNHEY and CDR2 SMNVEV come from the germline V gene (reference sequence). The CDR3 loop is CASRNIEGQSNINEQFF. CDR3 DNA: TGTGCCAGCAGAAACATTGAGGGACAATCCAACATCAATGAGCAGTTCTTC.

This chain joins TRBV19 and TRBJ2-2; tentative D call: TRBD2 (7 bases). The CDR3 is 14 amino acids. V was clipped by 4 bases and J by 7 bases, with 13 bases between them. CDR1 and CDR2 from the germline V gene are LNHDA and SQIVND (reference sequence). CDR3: CASSSGRGGGELFF. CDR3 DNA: TGTGCCAGTAGTAGCGGGAGAGGGGGCGGGGAGCTGTTTTTT.

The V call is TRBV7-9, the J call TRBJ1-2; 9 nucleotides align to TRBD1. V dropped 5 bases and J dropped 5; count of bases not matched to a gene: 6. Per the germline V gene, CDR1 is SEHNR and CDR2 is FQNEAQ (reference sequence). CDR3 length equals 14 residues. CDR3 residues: CASSNTGTGYGYTF. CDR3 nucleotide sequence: TGTGCCAGCAGCAACACCGGGACAGGGTATGGCTACACCTTC.

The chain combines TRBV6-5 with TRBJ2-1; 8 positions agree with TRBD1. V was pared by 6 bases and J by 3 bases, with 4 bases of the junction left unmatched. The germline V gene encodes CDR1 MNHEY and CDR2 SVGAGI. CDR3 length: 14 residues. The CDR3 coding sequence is TGTGCCAGCAGGTGGGACAGGAACTACAATGAGCAGTTCTTC. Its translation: CASRWDRNYNEQFF.

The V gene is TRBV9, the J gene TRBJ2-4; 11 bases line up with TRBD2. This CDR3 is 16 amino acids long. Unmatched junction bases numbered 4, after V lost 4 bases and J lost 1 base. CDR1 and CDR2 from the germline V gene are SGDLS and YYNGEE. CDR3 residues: CASSISSGRAKNIQYF. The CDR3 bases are TGTGCCAGCAGCATATCTAGCGGGAGGGCCAAAAACATTCAGTACTTC. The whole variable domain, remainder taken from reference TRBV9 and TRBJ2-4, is DSGVTQTPKHLITATGQRVTLRCSPRSGDLSVYWYQQSLDQGLQFLIQYYNGEERAKGNILERFSAQQFPDLHSELNLSSLELGDSALYFCASSISSGRAKNIQYFGAGTRLSVL.

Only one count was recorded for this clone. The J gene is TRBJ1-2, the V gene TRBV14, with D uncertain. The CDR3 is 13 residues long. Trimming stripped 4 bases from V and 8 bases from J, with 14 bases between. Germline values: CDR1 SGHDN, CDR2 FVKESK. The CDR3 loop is CASSLRYSGGYTF. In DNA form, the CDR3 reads TGTGCCAGCAGCCTACGGTACTCGGGGGGCTACACCTTC.

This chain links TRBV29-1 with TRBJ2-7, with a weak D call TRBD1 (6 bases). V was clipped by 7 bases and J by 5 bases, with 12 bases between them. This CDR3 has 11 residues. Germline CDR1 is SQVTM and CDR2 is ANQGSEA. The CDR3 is CSAFRGNEQYF. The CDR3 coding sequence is TGCAGCGCATTCAGGGGCAACGAGCAGTACTTC.

The CDR3 spells CAIQAGTGPRETQYF. CDR3 nucleotide sequence: TGTGCCATCCAAGCCGGGACTGGGCCCAGGGAGACCCAGTACTTC. The V and J genes are TRBV2 and TRBJ2-5; tentatively, D is TRBD2 (6 bases). Trimming took 10 bases from V and 5 from J, leaving 23 bases between them. CDR3 length: 15 residues. The germline V gene encodes CDR1 SNHLY and CDR2 FYNNEI.

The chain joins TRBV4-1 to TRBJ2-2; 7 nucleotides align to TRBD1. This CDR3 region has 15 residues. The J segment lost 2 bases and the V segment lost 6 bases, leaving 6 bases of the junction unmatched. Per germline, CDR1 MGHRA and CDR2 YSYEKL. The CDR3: CASSLNRGNTGELFF. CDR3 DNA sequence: TGCGCCAGCAGTCTAAACAGGGGAAACACCGGGGAGCTGTTTTTT.

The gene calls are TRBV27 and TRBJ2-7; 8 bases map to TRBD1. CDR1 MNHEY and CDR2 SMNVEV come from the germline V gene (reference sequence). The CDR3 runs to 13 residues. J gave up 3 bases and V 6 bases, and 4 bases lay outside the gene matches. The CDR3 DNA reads TGTGCCAGCAGCGGAGGGACAGGCTACGAGCAGTACTTC. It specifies CASSGGTGYEQYF.

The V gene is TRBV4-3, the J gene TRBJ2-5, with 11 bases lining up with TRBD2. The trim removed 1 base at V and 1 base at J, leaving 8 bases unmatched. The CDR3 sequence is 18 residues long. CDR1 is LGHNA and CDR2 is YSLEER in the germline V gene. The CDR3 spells CASSQVRLAGGFQETQYF. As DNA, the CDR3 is TGCGCCAGCAGCCAAGTTCGGCTAGCGGGAGGTTTCCAAGAGACCCAGTACTTC.

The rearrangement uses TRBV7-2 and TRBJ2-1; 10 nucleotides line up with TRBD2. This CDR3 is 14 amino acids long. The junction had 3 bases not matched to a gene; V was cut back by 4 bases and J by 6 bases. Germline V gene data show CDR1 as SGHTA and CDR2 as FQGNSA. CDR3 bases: TGTGCCAGCAGCTATATAGCGGGAGGCAATGAGCAGTTCTTC. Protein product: CASSYIAGGNEQFF.

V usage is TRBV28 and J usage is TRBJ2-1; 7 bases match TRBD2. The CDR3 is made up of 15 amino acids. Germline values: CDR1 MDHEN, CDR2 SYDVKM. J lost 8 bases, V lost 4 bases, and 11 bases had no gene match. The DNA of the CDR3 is TGTGCCAGCAGTTACAGACTGGGGGGGATAGATGAGCAGTTCTTC. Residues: CASSYRLGGIDEQFF.

This CDR3 is CASVGGNTEAFF. CDR3 coding DNA: TGCGCCAGCGTCGGCGGTAACACTGAAGCTTTCTTT. The chain employs TRBV10-2 and TRBJ1-1; D not certain. The V and J ends lost 8 bases and 2 bases respectively, with 9 bases between them. This CDR3 contains 12 residues. Germline lookup yields CDR1 WSHSY and CDR2 SAAADI.

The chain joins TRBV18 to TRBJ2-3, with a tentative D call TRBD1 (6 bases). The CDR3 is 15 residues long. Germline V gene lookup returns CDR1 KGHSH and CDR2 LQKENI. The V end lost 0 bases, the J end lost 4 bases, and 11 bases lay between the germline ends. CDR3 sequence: CASSPPSTGSDTQYF. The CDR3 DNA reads TGTGCCAGCTCACCACCGTCCACAGGGTCAGATACGCAGTATTTT.

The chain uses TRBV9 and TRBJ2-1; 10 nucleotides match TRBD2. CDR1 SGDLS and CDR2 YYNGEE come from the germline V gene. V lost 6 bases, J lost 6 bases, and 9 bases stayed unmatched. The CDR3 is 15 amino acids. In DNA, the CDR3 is TGTGCCAGCACCCCGCGAGGACTAGCGGTCAATGAGCAGTTCTTC. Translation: CASTPRGLAVNEQFF.

The CDR3 reads CASSPVGGTNTEAFF. The CDR3, as DNA: TGTGCCAGCTCACCCGTCGGGGGGACGAACACTGAAGCTTTCTTT. The chain combines TRBV18 with TRBJ1-1; possible D gene TRBD1, 5 bases. The CDR3 runs 15 residues. The ends were cut back, 3 bases at V and 1 base at J, with 12 bases in the middle. In germline, CDR1 is KGHSH, CDR2 LQKENI.

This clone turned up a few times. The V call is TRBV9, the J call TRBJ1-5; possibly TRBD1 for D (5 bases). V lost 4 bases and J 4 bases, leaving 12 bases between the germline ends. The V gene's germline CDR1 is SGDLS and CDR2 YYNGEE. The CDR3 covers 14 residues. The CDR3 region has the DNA TGTGCCAGCAGCTCCTCCGGGGGGAATCAGCCCCAGCATTTT. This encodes CASSSSGGNQPQHF.

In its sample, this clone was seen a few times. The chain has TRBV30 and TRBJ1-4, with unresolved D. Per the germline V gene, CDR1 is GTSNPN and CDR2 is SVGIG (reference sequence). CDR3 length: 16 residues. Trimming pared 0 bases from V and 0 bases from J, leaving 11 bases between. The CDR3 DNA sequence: TGTGCCTGGAGTGTAGAATGGGCTGCAACTAATGAAAAACTGTTTTTT. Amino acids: CAWSVEWAATNEKLFF.

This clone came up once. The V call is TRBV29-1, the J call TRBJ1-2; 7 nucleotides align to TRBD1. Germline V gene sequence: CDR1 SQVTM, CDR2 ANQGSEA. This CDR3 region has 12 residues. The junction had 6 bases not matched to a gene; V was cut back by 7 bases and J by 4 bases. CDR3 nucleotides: TGCAGCGCTCACAGGGGAGGCTATGGCTACACCTTC. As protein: CSAHRGGYGYTF.

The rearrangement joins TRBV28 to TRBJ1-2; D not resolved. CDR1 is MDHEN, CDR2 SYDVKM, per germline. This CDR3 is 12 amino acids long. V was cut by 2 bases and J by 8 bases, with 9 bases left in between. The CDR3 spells CASSLPPRGYTF. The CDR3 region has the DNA TGTGCCAGCAGTTTACCCCCGAGGGGCTACACCTTC.